This TCR beta chain was captured in a study of naive and memory T cell subsets. This clonotype was recorded a few times. Its antigen remains unknown. Whole-study results and caveats: The power law exponent of TCR abundance differed between naive and memory cells.

Trimming removed 3 bases from V and 5 bases from J, with 15 bases in between. The CDR3 loop spans 16 amino acids. CDR1 and CDR2 (germline): SGDLS, YYNGEE. An equimolar mix of two oligonucleotides served as the beta constant-region primer for TRBC1 and TRBC2. Ligated cDNA was amplified by four rounds of PCR with nested alpha and beta constant-region primers and SP2. TCRdb reprocessed the UMI-ligation and nested PCR reads via MiXCR and lists one record per CDR3 protein. Seen here are approximately 80,000 distinct CDR3 sequences, around 9% observed once, and the top ten hold 1.2%. From the second PCR step, alpha and beta chains were amplified apart. Cells stained for CD3, CD4, CD8, CD45RA and CD27 were sorted into four subsets.

Sequencing used naive CD8+ T cells from blood. The clonotype was recovered from a human donor in good health. The chain couples TRBV9 to TRBJ1-6; D uncertain. CDR3 sequence (DNA): TGTGCCAGCAGCGCAGAGGACGTCCTAGATAATTCACCCCTCCACTTT. The encoded protein is CASSAEDVLDNSPLHF.